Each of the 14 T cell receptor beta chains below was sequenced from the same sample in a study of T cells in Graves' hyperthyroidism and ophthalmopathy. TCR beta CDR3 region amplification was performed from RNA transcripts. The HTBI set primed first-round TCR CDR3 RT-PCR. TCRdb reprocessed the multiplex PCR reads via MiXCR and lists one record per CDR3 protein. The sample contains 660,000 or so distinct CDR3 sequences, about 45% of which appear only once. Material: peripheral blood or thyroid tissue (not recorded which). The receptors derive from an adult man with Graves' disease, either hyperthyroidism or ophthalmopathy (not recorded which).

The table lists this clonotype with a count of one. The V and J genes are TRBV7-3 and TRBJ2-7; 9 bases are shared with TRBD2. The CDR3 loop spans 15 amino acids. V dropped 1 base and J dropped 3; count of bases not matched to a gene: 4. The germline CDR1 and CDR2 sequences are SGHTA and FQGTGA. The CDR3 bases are TGTGCCAGCAGCTTAATGGGTAGCGGGGGCTACGAGCAGTACTTC. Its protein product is CASSLMGSGGYEQYF.

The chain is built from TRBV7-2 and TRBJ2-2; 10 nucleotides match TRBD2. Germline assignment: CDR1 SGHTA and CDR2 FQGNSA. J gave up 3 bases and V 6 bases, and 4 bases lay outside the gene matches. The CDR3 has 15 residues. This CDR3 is CASSPGTSDTGELFF. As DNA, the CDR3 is TGTGCCAGCAGTCCCGGGACTAGCGACACCGGGGAGCTGTTTTTT.

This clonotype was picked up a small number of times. CDR3: CASTGGNFYEQYF. The CDR3 nucleotides are TGTGCCAGCACGGGGGGGAACTTCTACGAGCAGTACTTC. J is TRBJ2-7 and V is TRBV2; the match to TRBD2 covers 8 bases. This CDR3 spans 13 amino acids. Germline V gives CDR1 SNHLY, CDR2 FYNNEI. Unmatched junction bases numbered 5, after V lost 7 bases and J lost 3 bases.

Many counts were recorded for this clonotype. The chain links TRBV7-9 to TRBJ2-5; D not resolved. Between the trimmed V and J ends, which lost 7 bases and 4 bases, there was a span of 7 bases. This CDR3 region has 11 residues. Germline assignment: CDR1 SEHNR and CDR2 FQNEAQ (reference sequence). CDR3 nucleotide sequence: TGTGCCAGCATATTAGGAGAGACCCAGTACTTC. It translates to CASILGETQYF.

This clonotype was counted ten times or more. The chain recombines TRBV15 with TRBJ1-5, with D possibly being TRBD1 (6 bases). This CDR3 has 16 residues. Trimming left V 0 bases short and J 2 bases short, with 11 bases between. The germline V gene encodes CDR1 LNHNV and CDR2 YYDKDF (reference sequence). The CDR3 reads CATSRDKGVGNQPQHF. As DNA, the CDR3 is TGTGCCACCAGCAGAGATAAGGGGGTGGGCAATCAGCCCCAGCATTTT. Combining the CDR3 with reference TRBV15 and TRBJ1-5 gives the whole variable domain DAMVIQNPRYQVTQFGKPVTLSCSQTLNHNVMYWYQQKSSQAPKLLFHYYDKDFNNEADTPDNFQSRRPNTSFCFLDIRSPGLGDTAMYLCATSRDKGVGNQPQHFGDGTRLSIL.

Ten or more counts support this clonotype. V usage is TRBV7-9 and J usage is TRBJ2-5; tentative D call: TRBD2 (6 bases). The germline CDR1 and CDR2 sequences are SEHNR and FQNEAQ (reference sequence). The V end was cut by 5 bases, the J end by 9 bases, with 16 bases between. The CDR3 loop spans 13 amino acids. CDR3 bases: TGTGCCAGCAGCCCCGGGAGTTCCGAGGCCCAGTACTTC. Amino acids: CASSPGSSEAQYF.

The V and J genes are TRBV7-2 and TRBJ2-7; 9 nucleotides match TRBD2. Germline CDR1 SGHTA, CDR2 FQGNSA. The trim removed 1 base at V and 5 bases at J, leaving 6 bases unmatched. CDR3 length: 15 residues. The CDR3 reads CASSLDGGGVDEQYF. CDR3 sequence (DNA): TGTGCCAGCAGCTTAGATGGCGGGGGGGTTGACGAGCAGTACTTC. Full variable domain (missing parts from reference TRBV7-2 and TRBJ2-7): GAGVSQSPSNKVTEKGKDVELRCDPISGHTALYWYRQSLGQGLEFLIYFQGNSAPDKSGLPSDRFSAERTGGSVSTLTIQRTQQEDSAVYLCASSLDGGGVDEQYFGPGTRLTVT.

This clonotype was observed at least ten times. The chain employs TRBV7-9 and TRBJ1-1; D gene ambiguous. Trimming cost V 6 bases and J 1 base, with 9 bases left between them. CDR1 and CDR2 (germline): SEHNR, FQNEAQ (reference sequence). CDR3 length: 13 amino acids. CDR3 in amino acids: CASSVLKNTEAFF. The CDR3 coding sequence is TGTGCCAGCAGTGTCCTTAAGAACACTGAAGCTTTCTTT.

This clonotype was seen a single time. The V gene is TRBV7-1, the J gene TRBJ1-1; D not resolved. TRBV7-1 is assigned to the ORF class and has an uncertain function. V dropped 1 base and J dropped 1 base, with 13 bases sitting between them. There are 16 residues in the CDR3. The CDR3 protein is CASSSEPVGTNTEAFF. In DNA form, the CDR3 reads TGTGCCAGCAGCTCAGAACCAGTAGGAACGAACACTGAAGCTTTCTTT.

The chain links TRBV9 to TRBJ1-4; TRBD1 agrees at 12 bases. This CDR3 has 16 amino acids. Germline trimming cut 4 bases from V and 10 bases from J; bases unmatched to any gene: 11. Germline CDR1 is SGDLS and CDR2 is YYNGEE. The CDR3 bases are TGTGCCAGCAGCCAAGAATGGGACAGGGGGCATGGAAAACTGTTTTTT. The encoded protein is CASSQEWDRGHGKLFF.

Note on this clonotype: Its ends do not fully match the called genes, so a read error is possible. CDR3: CASSQETEGLHQPQHF. CDR3 coding DNA: TGCGCCAGCAGCCAAGAGACAGAGGGTTTACACCAGCCCCAGCATTTT. The chain recombines TRBV5-6 with TRBJ1-5, with a tentative D call TRBD1 (5 bases). CDR1 is SGHDT, CDR2 YYEEEE, per germline. The CDR3 consists of 16 residues.

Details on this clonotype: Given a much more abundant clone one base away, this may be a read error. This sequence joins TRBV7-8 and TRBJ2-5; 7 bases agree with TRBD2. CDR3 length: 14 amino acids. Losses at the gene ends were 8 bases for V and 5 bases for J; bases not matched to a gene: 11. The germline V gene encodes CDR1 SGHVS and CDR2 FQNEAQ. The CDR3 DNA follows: TGTGCCAGCCGCGCACCGACTAGCTGGGAGACCCAGTACTTC. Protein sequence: CASRAPTSWETQYF. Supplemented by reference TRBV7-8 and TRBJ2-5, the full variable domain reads GAGVSQSPRYKVAKRGQDVALRCDPISGHVSLFWYQQALGQGPEFLTYFQNEAQLDKSGLPSDRFFAERPEGSVSTLKIQRTQQEDSAVYLCASRAPTSWETQYFGPGTRLLVL.

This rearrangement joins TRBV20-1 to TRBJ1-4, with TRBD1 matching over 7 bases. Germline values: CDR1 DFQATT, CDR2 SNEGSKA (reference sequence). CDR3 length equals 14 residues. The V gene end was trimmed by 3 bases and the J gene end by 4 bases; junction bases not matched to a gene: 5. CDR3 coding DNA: TGCAGTGCTAGGGGGACAGCTCTTAATGAAAAACTGTTTTTT. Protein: CSARGTALNEKLFF.

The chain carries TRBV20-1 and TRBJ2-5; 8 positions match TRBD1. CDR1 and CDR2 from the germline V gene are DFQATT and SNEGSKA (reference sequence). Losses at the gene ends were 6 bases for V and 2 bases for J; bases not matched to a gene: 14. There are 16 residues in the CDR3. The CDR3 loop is CSAKRQGADTQETQYF. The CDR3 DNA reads TGCAGTGCAAAGCGGCAGGGGGCGGACACTCAAGAGACCCAGTACTTC.